In this sample, the clone carrying this TCR beta chain turned up many times. This entry belongs to a study of T cells in Graves' hyperthyroidism and ophthalmopathy. Amplified TCR beta CDR3 regions derived from RNA transcripts. Primed by the HTBI set, a first-round RT-PCR was run on the TCR CDR3. TCRdb called the multiplex PCR reads again in MiXCR, with one record for every CDR3 protein. This table holds about 350,000 distinct CDR3 sequences, 17% found once. Diagnosis rested on symptoms, serum thyroxine and TRAb, thyroid ultrasound, and orbital computed tomography. This CDR3 contains 15 residues. Germline V gene sequence: CDR1 MNHNS, CDR2 SASEGT. The V gene lost 5 bases and the J gene lost 0 bases, with 11 bases spanning the gap.

The clonotype was recovered from a woman aged 25 to 39 with Graves' hyperthyroidism that later progressed to Graves' ophthalmopathy. The gene calls are TRBV6-1 and TRBJ1-3, with D unresolved. Sample: blood. CDR3 bases: TGTGCCAGCAGTCGGACGGCCGACTCTGGAAACACCATATATTTT. This codes for CASSRTADSGNTIYF.